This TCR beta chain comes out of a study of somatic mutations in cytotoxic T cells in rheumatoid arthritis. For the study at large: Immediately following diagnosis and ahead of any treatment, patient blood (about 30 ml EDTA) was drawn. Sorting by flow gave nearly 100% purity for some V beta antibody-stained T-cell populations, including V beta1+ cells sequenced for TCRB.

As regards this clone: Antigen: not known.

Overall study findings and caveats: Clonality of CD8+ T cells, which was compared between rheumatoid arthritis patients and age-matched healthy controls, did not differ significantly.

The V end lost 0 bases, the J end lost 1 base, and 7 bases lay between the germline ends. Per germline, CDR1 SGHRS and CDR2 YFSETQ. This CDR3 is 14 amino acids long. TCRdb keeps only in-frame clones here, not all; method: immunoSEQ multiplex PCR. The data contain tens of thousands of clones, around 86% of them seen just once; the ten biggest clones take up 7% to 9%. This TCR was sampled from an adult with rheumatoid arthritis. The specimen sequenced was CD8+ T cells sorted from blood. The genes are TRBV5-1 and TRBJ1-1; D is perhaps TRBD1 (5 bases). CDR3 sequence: CASSLEGRNTEAFF. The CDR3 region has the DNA TGCGCCAGCAGCTTGGAGGGGAGGAACACTGAAGCTTTCTTT.